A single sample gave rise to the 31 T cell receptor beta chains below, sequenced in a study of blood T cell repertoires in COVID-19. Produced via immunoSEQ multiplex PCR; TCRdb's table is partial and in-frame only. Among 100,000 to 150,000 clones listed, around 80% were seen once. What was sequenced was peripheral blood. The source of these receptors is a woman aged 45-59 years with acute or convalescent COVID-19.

DNA for the CDR3: TGTGCCAGCAGTTACTCGAGCGGGGGCGGTGAAAAACTGTTTTTT. Amino acid sequence: CASSYSSGGGEKLFF. The chain is built from TRBV6-5 and TRBJ1-4, with D tentatively TRBD1 (6 bases). The length of the CDR3 is 15 residues. Per germline, CDR1 MNHEY and CDR2 SVGAGI. The V and J ends lost 0 bases and 7 bases respectively, with 12 bases between them.

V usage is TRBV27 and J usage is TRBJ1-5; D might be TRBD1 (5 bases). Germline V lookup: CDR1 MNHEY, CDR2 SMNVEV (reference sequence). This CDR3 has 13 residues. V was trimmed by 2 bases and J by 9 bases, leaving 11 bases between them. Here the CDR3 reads CASSLVFDRPQHF. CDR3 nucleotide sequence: TGTGCCAGCAGTTTAGTTTTTGACAGGCCCCAGCATTTT.

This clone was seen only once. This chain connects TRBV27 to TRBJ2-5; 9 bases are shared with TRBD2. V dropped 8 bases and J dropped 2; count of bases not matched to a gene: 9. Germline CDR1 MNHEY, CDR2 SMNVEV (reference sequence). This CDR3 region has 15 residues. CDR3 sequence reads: CASSMDLAGQETQYF. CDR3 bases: TGTGCCAGCTCTATGGACCTAGCGGGACAAGAGACCCAGTACTTC.

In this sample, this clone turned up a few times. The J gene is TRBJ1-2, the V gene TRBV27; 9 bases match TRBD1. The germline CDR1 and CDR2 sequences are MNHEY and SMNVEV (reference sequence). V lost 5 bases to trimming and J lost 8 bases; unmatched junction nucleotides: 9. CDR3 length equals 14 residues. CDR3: CASSLRQGGSGYTF. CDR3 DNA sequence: TGTGCCAGCAGTCTACGACAGGGGGGGTCAGGCTACACCTTC.

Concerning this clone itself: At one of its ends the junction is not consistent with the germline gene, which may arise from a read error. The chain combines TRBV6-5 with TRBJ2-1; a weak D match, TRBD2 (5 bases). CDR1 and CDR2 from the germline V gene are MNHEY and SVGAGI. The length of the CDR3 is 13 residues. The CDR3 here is CASNYSGDDEQFF. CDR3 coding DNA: TGTGCCAGCAATTACTCCGGGGATGATGAGCAGTTCTTC.

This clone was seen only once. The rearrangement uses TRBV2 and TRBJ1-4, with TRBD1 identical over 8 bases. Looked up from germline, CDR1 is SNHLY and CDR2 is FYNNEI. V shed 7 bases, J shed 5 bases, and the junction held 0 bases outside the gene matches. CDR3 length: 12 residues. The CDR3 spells CASNRGNEKLFF. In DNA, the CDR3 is TGTGCCAGCAACAGGGGGAATGAAAAACTGTTTTTT.

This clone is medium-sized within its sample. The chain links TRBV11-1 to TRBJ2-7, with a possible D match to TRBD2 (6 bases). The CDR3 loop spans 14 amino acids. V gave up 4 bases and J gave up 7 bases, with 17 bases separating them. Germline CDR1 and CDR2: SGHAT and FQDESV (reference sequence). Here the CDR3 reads CASSSRAGSEEQYF. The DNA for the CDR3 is TGTGCCAGCAGCTCCAGAGCGGGCTCGGAAGAGCAGTACTTC.

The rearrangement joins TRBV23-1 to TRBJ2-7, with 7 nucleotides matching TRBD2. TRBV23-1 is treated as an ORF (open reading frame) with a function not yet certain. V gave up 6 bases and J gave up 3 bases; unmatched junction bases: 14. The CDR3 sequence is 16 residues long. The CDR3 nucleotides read TGCGCCAGCAGCCGCTGCGCTAGCGGAGGGAACTACGAGCAGTACTTC. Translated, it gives CASSRCASGGNYEQYF.

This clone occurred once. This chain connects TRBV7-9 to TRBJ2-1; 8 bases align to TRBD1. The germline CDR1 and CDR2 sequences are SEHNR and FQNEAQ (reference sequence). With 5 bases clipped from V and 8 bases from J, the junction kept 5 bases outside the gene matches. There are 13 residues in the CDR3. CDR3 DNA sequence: TGTGCCAGCAGCCGTGGACAGGGTGATGAGCAGTTCTTC. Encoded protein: CASSRGQGDEQFF.

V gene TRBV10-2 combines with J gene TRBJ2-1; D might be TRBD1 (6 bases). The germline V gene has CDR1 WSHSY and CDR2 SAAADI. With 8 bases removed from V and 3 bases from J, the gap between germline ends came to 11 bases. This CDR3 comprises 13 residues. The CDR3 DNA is TGCGCCAGCTCCGGGACACTCTACAATGAGCAGTTCTTC. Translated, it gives CASSGTLYNEQFF.

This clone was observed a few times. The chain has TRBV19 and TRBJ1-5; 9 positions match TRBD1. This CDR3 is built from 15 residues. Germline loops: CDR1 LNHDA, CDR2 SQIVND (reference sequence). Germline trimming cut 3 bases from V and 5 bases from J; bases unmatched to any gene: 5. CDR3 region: CASSIPTGGHQPQHF. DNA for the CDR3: TGTGCCAGTAGTATCCCTACAGGGGGCCATCAGCCCCAGCATTTT.

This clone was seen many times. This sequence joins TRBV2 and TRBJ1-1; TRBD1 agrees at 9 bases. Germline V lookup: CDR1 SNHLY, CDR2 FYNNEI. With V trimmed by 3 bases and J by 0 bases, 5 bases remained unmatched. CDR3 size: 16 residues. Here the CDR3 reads CASSETRTGVNTEAFF. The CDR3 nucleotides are TGTGCCAGCAGTGAGACCCGGACAGGGGTGAACACTGAAGCTTTCTTT. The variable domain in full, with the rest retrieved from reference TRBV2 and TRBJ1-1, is EPEVTQTPSHQVTQMGQEVILRCVPISNHLYFYWYRQILGQKVEFLVSFYNNEISEKSEIFDDQFSVERPDGSNFTLKIRSTKLEDSAMYFCASSETRTGVNTEAFFGQGTRLTVV.

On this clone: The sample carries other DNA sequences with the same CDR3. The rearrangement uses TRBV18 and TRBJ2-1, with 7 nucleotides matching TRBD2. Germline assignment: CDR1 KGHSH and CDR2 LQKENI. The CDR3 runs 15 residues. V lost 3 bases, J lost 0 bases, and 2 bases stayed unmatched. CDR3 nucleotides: TGTGCCAGCTCACCGAGGACTAGCTCCTACAATGAGCAGTTCTTC. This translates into CASSPRTSSYNEQFF.

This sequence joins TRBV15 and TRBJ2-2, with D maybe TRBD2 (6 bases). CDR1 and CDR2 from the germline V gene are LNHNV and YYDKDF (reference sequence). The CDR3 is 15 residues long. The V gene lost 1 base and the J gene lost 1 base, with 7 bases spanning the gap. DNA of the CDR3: TGTGCCACCAGCAGAGTCGGGGGGAACACCGGGGAGCTGTTTTTT. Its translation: CATSRVGGNTGELFF.

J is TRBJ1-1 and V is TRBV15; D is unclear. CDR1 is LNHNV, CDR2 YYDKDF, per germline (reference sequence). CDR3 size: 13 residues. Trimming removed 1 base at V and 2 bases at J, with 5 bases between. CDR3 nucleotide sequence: TGTGCCACCAGCAGAGCTCCTAACACTGAAGCTTTCTTT. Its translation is CATSRAPNTEAFF.

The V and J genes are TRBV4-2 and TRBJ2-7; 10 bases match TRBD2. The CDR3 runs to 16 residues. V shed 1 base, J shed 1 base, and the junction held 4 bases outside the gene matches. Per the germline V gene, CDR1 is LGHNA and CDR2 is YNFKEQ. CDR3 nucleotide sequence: TGTGCCAGCAGCCAAGTTAGCGGGGGGCTATCCTACGAGCAGTACTTC. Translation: CASSQVSGGLSYEQYF.

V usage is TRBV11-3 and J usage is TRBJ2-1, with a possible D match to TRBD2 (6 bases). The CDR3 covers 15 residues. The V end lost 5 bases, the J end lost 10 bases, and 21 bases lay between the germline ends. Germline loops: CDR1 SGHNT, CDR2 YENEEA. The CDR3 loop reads CASSPTSGSGVEQFF. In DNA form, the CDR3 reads TGTGCCAGCAGCCCTACTTCGGGGTCGGGGGTCGAGCAGTTCTTC.

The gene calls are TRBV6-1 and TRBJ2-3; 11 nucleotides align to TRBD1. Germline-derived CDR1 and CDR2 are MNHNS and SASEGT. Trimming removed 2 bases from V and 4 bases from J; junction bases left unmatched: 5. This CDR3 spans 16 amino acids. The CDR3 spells CASSESPGQGADTQYF. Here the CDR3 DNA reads TGTGCCAGCAGTGAATCCCCGGGACAGGGGGCAGATACGCAGTATTTT.

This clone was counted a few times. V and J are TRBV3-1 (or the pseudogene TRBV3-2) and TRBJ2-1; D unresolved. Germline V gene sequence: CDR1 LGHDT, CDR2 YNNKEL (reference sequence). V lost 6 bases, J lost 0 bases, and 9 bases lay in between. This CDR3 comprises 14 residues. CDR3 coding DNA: TGTGCCAGCAGTCGAGGAAGCTCCTACAATGAGCAGTTCTTC. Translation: CASSRGSSYNEQFF.

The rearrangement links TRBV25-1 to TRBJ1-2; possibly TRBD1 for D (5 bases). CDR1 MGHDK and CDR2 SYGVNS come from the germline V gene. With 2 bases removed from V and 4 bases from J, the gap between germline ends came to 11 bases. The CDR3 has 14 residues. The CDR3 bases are TGTGCCAGCAGTGAAACAGGAGATCCCTATGGCTACACCTTC. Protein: CASSETGDPYGYTF.

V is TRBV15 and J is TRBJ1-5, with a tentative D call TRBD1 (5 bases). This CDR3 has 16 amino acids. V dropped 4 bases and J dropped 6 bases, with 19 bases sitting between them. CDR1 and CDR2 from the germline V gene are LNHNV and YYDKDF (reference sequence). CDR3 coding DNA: TGTGCCACCAGCATGGTCGGGCAGGGTGACGCTCAGCCCCAGCATTTT. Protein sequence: CATSMVGQGDAQPQHF.

In nucleotides, the CDR3 is TGTGCCAGCAGCCCCACCTGGGACAGGACTAATGAAAAACTGTTTTTT. Translating it yields CASSPTWDRTNEKLFF. The V and J genes are TRBV3-1 (or the pseudogene TRBV3-2) and TRBJ1-4; 8 positions match TRBD1. CDR1 is LGHDT and CDR2 is YNNKEL in the germline V gene (reference sequence). CDR3 length equals 16 residues. Trimming cost V 4 bases and J 2 bases; bases outside gene matches: 6.

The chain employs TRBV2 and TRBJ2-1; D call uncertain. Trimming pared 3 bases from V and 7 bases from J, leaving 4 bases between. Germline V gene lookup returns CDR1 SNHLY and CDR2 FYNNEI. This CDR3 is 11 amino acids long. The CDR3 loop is CASSEYNEQFF. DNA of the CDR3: TGTGCCAGCAGTGAGTATAATGAGCAGTTCTTC.

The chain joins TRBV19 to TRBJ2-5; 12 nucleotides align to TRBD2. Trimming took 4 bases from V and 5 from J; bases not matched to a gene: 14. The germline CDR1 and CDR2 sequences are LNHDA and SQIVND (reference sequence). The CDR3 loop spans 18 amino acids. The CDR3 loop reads CASSSRKTSGSVRETQYF. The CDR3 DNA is TGTGCCAGTAGTAGCCGGAAGACTAGCGGGAGTGTAAGGGAGACCCAGTACTTC.

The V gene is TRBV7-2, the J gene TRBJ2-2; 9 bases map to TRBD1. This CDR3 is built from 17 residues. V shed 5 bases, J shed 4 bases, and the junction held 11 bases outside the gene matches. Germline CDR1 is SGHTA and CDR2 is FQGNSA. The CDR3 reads CASSPRGPGQGTGELFF. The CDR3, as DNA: TGTGCCAGCAGCCCCCGGGGCCCGGGACAGGGCACCGGGGAGCTGTTTTTT.

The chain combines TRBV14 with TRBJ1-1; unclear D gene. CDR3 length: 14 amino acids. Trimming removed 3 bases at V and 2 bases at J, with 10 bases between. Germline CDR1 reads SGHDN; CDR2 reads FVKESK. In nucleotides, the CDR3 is TGTGCCAGCAGCCAGCCGACACCCAACACTGAAGCTTTCTTT. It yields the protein CASSQPTPNTEAFF.

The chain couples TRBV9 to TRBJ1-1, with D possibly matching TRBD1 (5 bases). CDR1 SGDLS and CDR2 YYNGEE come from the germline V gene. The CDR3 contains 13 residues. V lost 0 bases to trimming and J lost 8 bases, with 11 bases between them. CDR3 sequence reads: CASSVGGRTEAFF. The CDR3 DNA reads TGTGCCAGCAGCGTAGGGGGTAGGACAGAAGCTTTCTTT. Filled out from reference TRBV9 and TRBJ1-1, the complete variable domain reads DSGVTQTPKHLITATGQRVTLRCSPRSGDLSVYWYQQSLDQGLQFLIQYYNGEERAKGNILERFSAQQFPDLHSELNLSSLELGDSALYFCASSVGGRTEAFFGQGTRLTVV.

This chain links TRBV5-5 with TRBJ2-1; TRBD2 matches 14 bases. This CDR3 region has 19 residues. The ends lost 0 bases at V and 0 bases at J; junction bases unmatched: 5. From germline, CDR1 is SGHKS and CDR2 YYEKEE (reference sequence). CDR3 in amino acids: CASSLERLAGGNSYNEQFF. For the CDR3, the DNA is TGTGCCAGCAGCTTGGAGAGACTAGCGGGGGGGAACTCCTACAATGAGCAGTTCTTC.

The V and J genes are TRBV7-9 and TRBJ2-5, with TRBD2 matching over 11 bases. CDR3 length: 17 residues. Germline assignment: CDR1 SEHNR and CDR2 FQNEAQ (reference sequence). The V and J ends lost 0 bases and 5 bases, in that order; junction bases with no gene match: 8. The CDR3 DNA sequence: TGTGCCAGCAGCTTAGCGTTAACTAGCGGGAGACCTGAGACCCAGTACTTC. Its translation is CASSLALTSGRPETQYF.

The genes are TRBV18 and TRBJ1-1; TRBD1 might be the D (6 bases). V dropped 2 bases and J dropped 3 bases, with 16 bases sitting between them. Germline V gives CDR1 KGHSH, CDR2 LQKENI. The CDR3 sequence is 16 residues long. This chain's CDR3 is CASSPWAGALDTEAFF. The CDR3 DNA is TGTGCCAGCTCACCATGGGCGGGGGCGTTGGACACTGAAGCTTTCTTT. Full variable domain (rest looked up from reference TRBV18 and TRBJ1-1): NAGVMQNPRHLVRRRGQEARLRCSPMKGHSHVYWYRQLPEEGLKFMVYLQKENIIDESGMPKERFSAEFPKEGPSILRIQQVVRGDSAAYFCASSPWAGALDTEAFFGQGTRLTVV.

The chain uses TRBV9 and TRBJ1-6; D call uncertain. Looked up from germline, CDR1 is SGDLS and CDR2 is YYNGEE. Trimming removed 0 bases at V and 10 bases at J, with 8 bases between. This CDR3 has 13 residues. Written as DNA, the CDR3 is TGTGCCAGCAGCGTAGAGAATCGGTCACCCCTCCACTTT. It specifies CASSVENRSPLHF.